A single sample gave rise to the 29 T cell receptor beta chains below, sequenced in a study of blood T cell repertoires in COVID-19. Sequencing used immunoSEQ multiplex PCR; TCRdb keeps in-frame clones, though not all of them. Among under 250,000 clones listed, over 80% were seen once. Sequenced material: peripheral blood. All receptors come from a middle-aged woman who had recovered from COVID-19.

The V and J genes are TRBV6-4 and TRBJ2-1; TRBD2 agrees at 9 bases. Germline assignment: CDR1 MRHNA and CDR2 SNTAGT. The V gene end was trimmed by 6 bases and the J gene end by 4 bases; junction bases not matched to a gene: 7. The CDR3 runs 15 residues. This CDR3 is CASRPLAGIYNEQFF. The CDR3 DNA follows: TGTGCCAGCAGGCCCCTAGCGGGGATTTACAATGAGCAGTTCTTC.

J is TRBJ1-2 and V is TRBV19, with unresolved D. With 3 bases removed from V and 1 base from J, the gap between germline ends came to 12 bases. CDR1 and CDR2 from the germline V gene are LNHDA and SQIVND (reference sequence). CDR3 size: 15 residues. The CDR3 DNA sequence: TGTGCCAGTAGTATCCCCGGTAGAGTTAACTATGGCTACACCTTC. Translation gives CASSIPGRVNYGYTF.

V and J are TRBV2 and TRBJ1-1, with 8 bases matching TRBD1. Losses at the gene ends were 6 bases for V and 3 bases for J; bases not matched to a gene: 6. CDR1 is SNHLY and CDR2 is FYNNEI in the germline V gene. The CDR3 runs 14 residues. The CDR3 region has the DNA TGTGCCAGCAGAACAGGGGGGGTATACACTGAAGCTTTCTTT. Its translation is CASRTGGVYTEAFF.

V usage is TRBV7-2 and J usage is TRBJ2-7; possibly TRBD2 for D (6 bases). CDR1 SGHTA and CDR2 FQGNSA come from the germline V gene. The CDR3 contains 15 residues. V was shortened by 6 bases and J by 4 bases, with 19 bases between the two germline ends. CDR3 residues: CASRPGVPDPYEQYF. The CDR3 DNA reads as TGTGCCAGCAGACCGGGAGTCCCGGACCCATACGAGCAGTACTTC.

Notes on this clone: The sample contains more than one DNA sequence encoding this CDR3. V usage is TRBV5-1 and J usage is TRBJ2-7, with 7 bases fitting TRBD2. CDR3 size: 14 residues. CDR1 and CDR2 (germline): SGHRS, YFSETQ. The V segment lost 4 bases and the J segment 2 bases; nucleotides outside the gene matches: 6. CDR3 coding DNA: TGCGCCAGCAGCCCTTCCGGGGGGACCTACGAGCAGTACTTC. This gives the protein CASSPSGGTYEQYF.

This chain joins TRBV7-2 and TRBJ2-3; 13 nucleotides agree with TRBD2. The CDR3 is made up of 16 amino acids. Germline CDR1 is SGHTA and CDR2 is FQGNSA. V trimming: 1 base; J trimming: 5 bases; junction bases outside the gene matches: 3. Here the CDR3 reads CASSLGLAGGRDTQYF. The CDR3 DNA reads TGTGCCAGCAGCTTAGGACTAGCGGGGGGTAGAGATACGCAGTATTTT. Together with reference TRBV7-2 and TRBJ2-3, the CDR3 gives the full variable domain: GAGVSQSPSNKVTEKGKDVELRCDPISGHTALYWYRQSLGQGLEFLIYFQGNSAPDKSGLPSDRFSAERTGGSVSTLTIQRTQQEDSAVYLCASSLGLAGGRDTQYFGPGTRLTVL.

The J gene is TRBJ2-7, the V gene TRBV19; TRBD2 matches 7 bases. CDR1 and CDR2 from the germline V gene are LNHDA and SQIVND (reference sequence). Germline trimming cut 8 bases from V and 7 bases from J; bases unmatched to any gene: 5. The CDR3 covers 11 residues. The CDR3 loop reads CASRLGGEQYF. CDR3 coding DNA: TGTGCCAGTCGTTTGGGAGGGGAGCAGTACTTC.

The J gene is TRBJ1-6, the V gene TRBV7-9, with D perhaps matching TRBD1 (6 bases). CDR1 is SEHNR and CDR2 is FQNEAQ in the germline V gene (reference sequence). V was trimmed by 1 base and J by 8 bases, leaving 6 bases between them. This CDR3 contains 13 residues. The CDR3 protein is CASSLEGDSPLHF. The CDR3 DNA reads TGTGCCAGCAGCTTAGAGGGGGATTCACCCCTCCACTTT.

This chain joins TRBV4-1 and TRBJ1-6; D gene unclear. Trimming removed 0 bases at V and 0 bases at J, with 6 bases between. The germline CDR1 and CDR2 sequences are MGHRA and YSYEKL. The CDR3 consists of 16 residues. CDR3 protein: CASSQETGSYNSPLHF. The DNA for the CDR3 is TGCGCCAGCAGCCAAGAGACGGGCTCCTATAATTCACCCCTCCACTTT.

V and J are TRBV28 and TRBJ2-2; unclear D gene. Germline V lookup: CDR1 MDHEN, CDR2 SYDVKM. The CDR3 covers 11 residues. The V gene lost 3 bases and the J gene lost 7 bases, with 3 bases spanning the gap. This CDR3 is CASSFRGELFF. CDR3 DNA: TGTGCCAGCAGTTTCCGCGGGGAGCTGTTTTTT.

This chain joins TRBV25-1 and TRBJ2-5, with 8 nucleotides matching TRBD2. This CDR3 contains 16 residues. Germline CDR1 and CDR2: MGHDK and SYGVNS. J gave up 1 base and V 5 bases, and 9 bases lay outside the gene matches. CDR3 in amino acids: CASSTGLAPLQETQYF. CDR3 bases: TGTGCCAGCAGTACCGGACTAGCCCCGCTCCAAGAGACCCAGTACTTC.

Only one count was recorded for this clone. The V gene is TRBV6-2 or TRBV6-3, the J gene TRBJ1-1; D remains unclear. V lost 0 bases, J lost 14 bases, and 19 bases lay in between. The CDR3 runs 14 residues. Germline lookup yields CDR1 MNHEY and CDR2 SVGEGT. CDR3 protein: CASSYSLGTSGWFF. CDR3 bases: TGTGCCAGCAGTTACTCGTTGGGCACCTCTGGATGGTTCTTT.

The J gene is TRBJ2-1, the V gene TRBV27, with D perhaps matching TRBD1 (5 bases). In germline, CDR1 is MNHEY, CDR2 SMNVEV (reference sequence). There are 15 residues in the CDR3. V was shortened by 3 bases and J by 5 bases, with 14 bases between the two germline ends. The CDR3 sequence: CASSFRQGWNNEQFF. Written as DNA, the CDR3 is TGTGCCAGCAGTTTTAGGCAGGGTTGGAACAATGAGCAGTTCTTC.

This chain links TRBV10-3 with TRBJ2-5; the match to TRBD1 covers 11 bases. This CDR3 region has 14 residues. Germline CDR1 ENHRY, CDR2 SYGVKD. Unmatched junction bases numbered 4, after V lost 6 bases and J lost 4 bases. The CDR3 DNA follows: TGTGCCATCAGGCCGGGACAGGGGGGAGAGACCCAGTACTTC. Its translation is CAIRPGQGGETQYF.

This clone was detected only once. J is TRBJ2-5 and V is TRBV6-6, with TRBD2 matching over 9 bases. V was clipped by 5 bases and J by 5 bases; unmatched bases: 21. This CDR3 comprises 19 residues. Germline CDR1 is MNHNY and CDR2 is SVGAGI (reference sequence). The CDR3 loop is CASSQNQRLAERRGETQYF. DNA of the CDR3: TGTGCCAGCAGTCAAAATCAAAGACTAGCGGAGCGAAGGGGGGAGACCCAGTACTTC.

This clone was recorded only once. This chain connects TRBV10-3 to TRBJ1-2, with 9 bases fitting TRBD1. V was clipped by 4 bases and J by 5 bases; unmatched bases: 5. The CDR3 covers 14 residues. Per the germline V gene, CDR1 is ENHRY and CDR2 is SYGVKD. CDR3 sequence reads: CAISVGTGQYGYTF. In nucleotides, the CDR3 is TGTGCCATCAGTGTCGGGACAGGGCAATATGGCTACACCTTC.

The chain recombines TRBV9 with TRBJ2-7, with D perhaps matching TRBD2 (6 bases). V lost 0 bases and J lost 3, with 16 bases in between. Germline CDR1 SGDLS, CDR2 YYNGEE. This CDR3 has 16 amino acids. In DNA form, the CDR3 reads TGTGCCAGCAGCGTAGGCGGTCTAGCGACGTACTACGAGCAGTACTTC. Encoded protein: CASSVGGLATYYEQYF.

The table lists this clone with a count of one. The chain carries TRBV5-6 and TRBJ1-1, with a possible D match to TRBD1 (5 bases). There are 17 residues in the CDR3. Trimming pared 0 bases from V and 8 bases from J, leaving 23 bases between. Germline V gives CDR1 SGHDT, CDR2 YYEEEE. The chain's CDR3 is CASSLVVGADHVLEAFF. The CDR3 region has the DNA TGTGCCAGCAGCTTGGTGGTTGGGGCAGACCACGTCTTAGAAGCTTTCTTT. The variable domain in full, with the rest retrieved from reference TRBV5-6 and TRBJ1-1, is DAGVTQSPTHLIKTRGQQVTLRCSPKSGHDTVSWYQQALGQGPQFIFQYYEEEERQRGNFPDRFSGHQFPNYSSELNVNALLLGDSALYLCASSLVVGADHVLEAFFGQGTRLTVV.

This clone appeared a single time. V gene TRBV29-1 combines with J gene TRBJ2-7, with D maybe TRBD2 (7 bases). CDR3 length equals 17 residues. Germline-derived CDR1 and CDR2 are SQVTM and ANQGSEA. V was trimmed by 1 base and J by 3 bases, leaving 22 bases between them. CDR3 amino acids: CSVEGFRDRGANYEQYF. For the CDR3, the DNA is TGCAGCGTTGAAGGATTTCGAGACCGGGGGGCTAACTACGAGCAGTACTTC.

The CDR3 sequence is CASSPTDNSNQPQHF. For the CDR3, the DNA is TGTGCCAGCAGCCCGACAGATAATAGCAATCAGCCCCAGCATTTT. This chain links TRBV7-2 with TRBJ1-5; TRBD1 is a possible D gene (5 bases). The CDR3 has 15 amino acids. Germline V gene sequence: CDR1 SGHTA, CDR2 FQGNSA. Trimming took 5 bases from V and 0 from J, leaving 11 bases between them.

The chain uses TRBV11-3 and TRBJ2-5; D remains unclear. Germline values: CDR1 SGHNT, CDR2 YENEEA. The CDR3 loop spans 14 amino acids. V lost 3 bases, J lost 2 bases, and 10 bases lay in between. The CDR3 coding sequence is TGTGCCAGCAGCTTTCGACACGCGCAAGAGACCCAGTACTTC. This translates into CASSFRHAQETQYF.

The J gene is TRBJ1-1, the V gene TRBV7-9; possible D gene TRBD1, 6 bases. The CDR3 consists of 16 residues. The V and J ends lost 0 bases and 3 bases respectively, with 14 bases between them. Germline lookup yields CDR1 SEHNR and CDR2 FQNEAQ (reference sequence). For the CDR3, the DNA is TGTGCCAGCAGCTTAGCGCGCGGGGGCCGGGACACTGAAGCTTTCTTT. It encodes CASSLARGGRDTEAFF.

V and J are TRBV2 and TRBJ1-5, with D perhaps matching TRBD1 (6 bases). The CDR3 totals 15 residues. V was clipped by 8 bases and J by 6 bases, with 20 bases between them. CDR1 is SNHLY and CDR2 is FYNNEI in the germline V gene. The CDR3 DNA reads TGTGCCAGCCTACCTGGGGGGGCTAGCGCTCAGCCCCAGCATTTT. Residues: CASLPGGASAQPQHF.

The chain couples TRBV7-9 to TRBJ1-5; weak D call: TRBD1 (5 bases). There are 17 residues in the CDR3. Germline assignment: CDR1 SEHNR and CDR2 FQNEAQ (reference sequence). The V end was cut by 1 base, the J end by 4 bases, with 17 bases between. Written as DNA, the CDR3 is TGTGCCAGCAGCTTAGGGGGCTTCCTCTTCGGGAATCAGCCCCAGCATTTT. The encoded protein is CASSLGGFLFGNQPQHF.

V gene TRBV6-4 combines with J gene TRBJ2-1; the match to TRBD2 covers 14 bases. The trim removed 7 bases at V and 7 bases at J, leaving 3 bases unmatched. This CDR3 comprises 14 residues. CDR1 and CDR2 from the germline V gene are MRHNA and SNTAGT. Here the CDR3 DNA reads TGTGCCAGCACTAGACTAGCGGGGGGGAATGAGCAGTTCTTC. Its translation is CASTRLAGGNEQFF.

This clone was observed a single time. The chain has TRBV5-4 and TRBJ1-1, with D tentatively TRBD1 (5 bases). Germline V CDR1 and CDR2: SGHNT, YYREEE (reference sequence). V dropped 4 bases and J dropped 5 bases, with 18 bases sitting between them. The CDR3 runs 15 residues. The CDR3 DNA reads TGTGCCAGCAGCCCGGGACCCTTAGGGAGGACTGAAGCTTTCTTT. Translating gives CASSPGPLGRTEAFF.

The chain is built from TRBV7-9 and TRBJ2-3; 8 bases are a match to TRBD1. The CDR3 is made up of 15 amino acids. The ends lost 5 bases at V and 2 bases at J; junction bases unmatched: 6. The germline V gene encodes CDR1 SEHNR and CDR2 FQNEAQ (reference sequence). The CDR3 bases are TGTGCCAGCAGCCTTCGACAGGGGTCCACAGATACGCAGTATTTT. Translation: CASSLRQGSTDTQYF.

The chain combines TRBV5-5 with TRBJ1-5; TRBD1 agrees at 8 bases. Germline values: CDR1 SGHKS, CDR2 YYEKEE (reference sequence). The CDR3 has 15 residues. The V and J ends lost 0 bases and 6 bases, in that order; junction bases with no gene match: 5. CDR3 protein: CASSLAPDRGQPQHF. In DNA, the CDR3 is TGTGCCAGCAGCTTGGCCCCCGACAGGGGTCAGCCCCAGCATTTT.

This clone was seen repeatedly, ten times or more. The CDR3 bases are TGTGCCAGCAGTCTACAGGGGCCGAATTCACCCCTCCACTTT. Translating it yields CASSLQGPNSPLHF. This chain joins TRBV2 and TRBJ1-6, with TRBD1 matching 7 bases. With V trimmed by 5 bases and J by 7 bases, 5 bases remained unmatched. The CDR3 has 14 amino acids. Germline CDR1 reads SNHLY; CDR2 reads FYNNEI.